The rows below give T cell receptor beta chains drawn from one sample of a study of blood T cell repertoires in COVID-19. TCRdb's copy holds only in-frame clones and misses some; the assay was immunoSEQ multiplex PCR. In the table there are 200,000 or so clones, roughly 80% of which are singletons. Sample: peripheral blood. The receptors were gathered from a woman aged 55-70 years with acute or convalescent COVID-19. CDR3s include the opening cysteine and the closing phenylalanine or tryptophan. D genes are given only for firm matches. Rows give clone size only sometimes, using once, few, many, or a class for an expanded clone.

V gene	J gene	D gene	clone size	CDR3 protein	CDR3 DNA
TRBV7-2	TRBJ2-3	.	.	CASRRTGGGTDTQYF	TGTGCCAGCAGGCGGACGGGGGGCGGTACAGATACGCAGTATTTT
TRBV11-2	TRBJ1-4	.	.	CASSLRTTNEKLFF	TGTGCCAGCAGCTTGCGGACAACTAATGAAAAACTGTTTTTT
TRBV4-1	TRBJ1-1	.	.	CASSHPGDGTEAFF	TGCGCCAGCAGCCATCCGGGAGACGGCACTGAAGCTTTCTTT
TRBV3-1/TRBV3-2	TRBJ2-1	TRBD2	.	CASSWESGASSYNEQFF	TGTGCCAGCAGCTGGGAGAGCGGGGCCAGCTCCTACAATGAGCAGTTCTTC
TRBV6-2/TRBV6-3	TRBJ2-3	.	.	CASSYSTKGPTDTQYF	TGTGCCAGCAGTTACTCGACAAAGGGGCCCACAGATACGCAGTATTTT
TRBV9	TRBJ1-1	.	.	CASSSFRVGNTEAFF	TGTGCCAGCAGCTCCTTCCGGGTGGGGAACACTGAAGCTTTCTTT
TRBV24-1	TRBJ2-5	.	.	CAMPTRIETQYF	TGTGCCATGCCGACTCGCATAGAGACCCAGTACTTC
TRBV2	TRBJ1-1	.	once	CASRVGGGRTEAFF	TGTGCCAGCCGGGTAGGGGGTGGTCGGACTGAAGCTTTCTTT
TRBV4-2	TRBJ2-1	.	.	CASSQEAGARYNEQFF	TGTGCCAGCAGCCAAGAGGCAGGGGCGCGGTACAATGAGCAGTTCTTC
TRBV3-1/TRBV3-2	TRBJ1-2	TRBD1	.	CARRDRVRGYTF	TGTGCCAGGAGGGACAGGGTGCGTGGCTACACCTTC
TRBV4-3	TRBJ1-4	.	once	CASRNNRGTSEKLFF	TGCGCCAGCAGAAACAATAGGGGGACATCTGAAAAACTGTTTTTT
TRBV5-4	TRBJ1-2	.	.	CASSLYADGYTF	TGTGCCAGCAGCTTGTATGCGGATGGCTACACCTTC
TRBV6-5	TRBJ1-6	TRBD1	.	CASQGTGGGSPLHF	TGTGCCAGCCAGGGAACAGGGGGCGGTTCACCCCTCCACTTT
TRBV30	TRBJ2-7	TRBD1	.	CAWSEGAKYEQYF	TGTGCCTGGAGTGAGGGGGCCAAGTACGAGCAGTACTTC
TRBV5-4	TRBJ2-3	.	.	CASSLVEGTSTDTQYF	TGTGCCAGCAGCTTGGTCGAGGGGACTTCCACAGATACGCAGTATTTT
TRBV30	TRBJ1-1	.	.	CAWNSRTNEAFF	TGTGCCTGGAATAGCCGGACAAATGAAGCTTTCTTT
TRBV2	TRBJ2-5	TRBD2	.	CASSWTSGEETQYF	TGTGCCAGCAGTTGGACTAGCGGGGAAGAGACCCAGTACTTC
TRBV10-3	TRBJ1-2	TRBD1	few	CAISDRAYGYTF	TGTGCCATCTCGGACAGGGCCTATGGCTACACCTTC
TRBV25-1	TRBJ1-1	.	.	CASSESVSEAFF	TGTGCCAGCAGTGAATCGGTTTCTGAAGCTTTCTTT
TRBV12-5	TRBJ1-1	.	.	CASGPGTEAFF	TGTGCTAGTGGCCCCGGGACTGAAGCTTTCTTT
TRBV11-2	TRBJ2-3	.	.	CASSSLWGPTDTQYF	TGTGCCAGCAGCTCCCTGTGGGGGCCCACAGATACGCAGTATTTT
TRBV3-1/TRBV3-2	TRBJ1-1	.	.	CASSQDGRGTEAFF	TGTGCCAGCAGCCAAGACGGGAGGGGTACTGAAGCTTTCTTT
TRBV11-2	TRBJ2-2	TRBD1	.	CASSFWQGARTGELFF	TGTGCCAGCAGCTTTTGGCAGGGGGCGCGGACCGGGGAGCTGTTTTTT
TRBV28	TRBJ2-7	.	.	CASCLPGSHEQYF	TGTGCCAGCTGTCTCCCGGGTTCCCACGAGCAGTACTTC
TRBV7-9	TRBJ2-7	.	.	CASSLRLGEQYF	TGTGCCAGCAGCTTACGTCTCGGGGAGCAGTACTTC